Below, one T cell receptor (beta chain) is given with its context. The data derive from a study of T cells in Graves' hyperthyroidism and ophthalmopathy. There were TCR beta CDR3 regions amplified from RNA transcripts. First-round RT-PCR with HTBI primers amplified the TCR CDR3 region. One entry per CDR3 protein results from TCRdb running MiXCR on the multiplex PCR reads. The repertoire includes about 640,000 distinct CDR3 sequences, about 14% of them detected once, and around 12% sits in the top ten. Sequenced sample: blood. This sequence originates from a woman in her 50s with Graves' ophthalmopathy.

CDR3 DNA sequence: TGTGCCAGCAGCCTTTGGACAGGGCGTAGCAATCAGCCCCAGCATTTT. Residues: CASSLWTGRSNQPQHF. The chain has TRBV11-2 and TRBJ1-5; 8 bases line up with TRBD1. The V gene's germline CDR1 is SGHAT and CDR2 FQNNGV. The CDR3 has 16 amino acids. V shed 5 bases, J shed 0 bases, and the junction held 6 bases outside the gene matches.